Described below is a single T cell receptor beta chain sequence and its context. The J segment lost 4 bases and the V segment lost 3 bases, leaving 8 bases of the junction unmatched. CDR1 is MNHNS, CDR2 SASEGT, per germline. This CDR3 contains 16 residues. The data were obtained in a study of technical replicates of blood from a few donors. Repertoires were generated with immunoSEQ multiplex PCR, while TCRdb's copy carries only in-frame clones and drops some. In the table there are some 96,000 clones, approximately 95% of which are singletons. The sequenced sample was T cells isolated from PBMCs. This chain links TRBV6-1 with TRBJ1-4, with TRBD1 matching 7 bases. This receptor was taken from a human donor in good health. Here the CDR3 reads CASSDLSGQFNEKLFF. The DNA of the CDR3 is TGTGCCAGCAGTGACCTATCGGGACAGTTTAATGAAAAACTGTTTTTT.